These T cell receptor beta chains were read from a single sample in a study of CD8 T cells in Susac syndrome. TCRdb re-called the immunoSEQ multiplex PCR reads through MiXCR, storing one row per CDR3 protein. The table shows under 200,000 distinct CDR3 sequences, with more than 85% occurring only once. Sequenced sample: CD4+ T cells from PBMCs. The source of these receptors is a human donor with Susac syndrome. Each CDR3 is given without its conserved first and last residue. Fields, in order: CDR3 protein, J gene, V gene.

CDR3aa: ASDTGGGSNIQY; j_gene: TRBJ2-4; v_gene: TRBV10-2
CDR3aa: SASRTGGVFGNTIY; j_gene: TRBJ1-3; v_gene: TRBV20-1
CDR3aa: ASSSGGTGVYEQY; j_gene: TRBJ2-7; v_gene: TRBV5-1
CDR3aa: SVVTAQETQY; j_gene: TRBJ2-5; v_gene: TRBV29-1
CDR3aa: ASSLTVNTEAF; j_gene: TRBJ1-1; v_gene: TRBV7-3
CDR3aa: ASSSTSGRGYEQY; j_gene: TRBJ2-7; v_gene: TRBV14
CDR3aa: ASSQEAAKSNQPQH; j_gene: TRBJ1-5; v_gene: TRBV4-2
CDR3aa: ASSADRNSYNEQF; j_gene: TRBJ2-1; v_gene: TRBV5-4
CDR3aa: ASSLGGGRMTYEQY; j_gene: TRBJ2-7; v_gene: TRBV28
CDR3aa: ASSRTGLASYEQY; j_gene: TRBJ2-7; v_gene: TRBV7-9